The present T cell receptor (beta chain) was sequenced within a study of blood T cells in healthy people across ages. Study as a whole: Template-switching capture recovered about one barcoded beta molecule per two T cells.

On this clonotype: Its target is unknown.

Together with a sample-barcoded 5' primer, a J-beta primer mix was included in a second PCR lasting about 6 to 11 cycles. TCRdb called the 5' RACE reads again in MiXCR, with one record for every CDR3 protein. The sample lists approximately 1.5 million distinct CDR3 sequences; roughly two fifths were seen once. Per the germline V gene, CDR1 is MNHEY and CDR2 is SMNVEV (reference sequence). The V gene end was trimmed by 5 bases and the J gene end by 2 bases; junction bases not matched to a gene: 5. The CDR3 is 15 amino acids. Broader study findings: Per million T cells, the diversity of TCR beta decreased roughly linearly as age advanced. The unknown donor CMV status may have confounded expanded clonotype changes.

The clonotype comes from a woman younger than 35 in good health. This chain uses TRBV27 with TRBJ1-5, with 8 bases fitting TRBD1. The sample taken for sequencing was blood. Written as DNA, the CDR3 is TGTGCCAGCAGTGCCCAGGGGGCCCGCAATCAGCCCCAGCATTTT. This translates into CASSAQGARNQPQHF.